A selection of T cell receptor beta chains follows, all from one sample in a study of blood T cell repertoires in COVID-19. Libraries were prepared by immunoSEQ multiplex PCR; TCRdb keeps only in-frame clonotypes and omits some of them. Among some 130,000 clones listed, almost 85% were seen once. The sample consisted of peripheral blood. These TCRs come from a man between 60 and 75 years old with acute or convalescent COVID-19. Each CDR3 is given with its conserved first and last residue. Each record gives: J gene, D gene, V gene, clone size, CDR3 DNA, CDR3 protein. A D gene is named only where the DNA matches it firmly. The size field is filled for only some rows; it gives once, few, many or a size class.

>TRBJ1-6|.|TRBV6-5|.
TGTGCCAGCAGTAGCACAACCGAGGAGGCACCCCTCCACTTT
CASSSTTEEAPLHF
>TRBJ1-1|.|TRBV6-5|.
TGTGCCAGCAGTTACTCGCCAGGCGTTAACACTGAAGCTTTCTTT
CASSYSPGVNTEAFF
>TRBJ2-7|.|TRBV5-1|.
TGCGCCAGCAGCTTGGTAACGGACAGCAACTACGAGCAGTACTTC
CASSLVTDSNYEQYF
>TRBJ2-5|.|TRBV25-1|.
TGTGCCAGCAGCGATTTTGGGGGCCTTCAAGAGACCCAGTACTTC
CASSDFGGLQETQYF
>TRBJ1-2|.|TRBV29-1|.
TGCAGCGTTAGCGCCAACCTTAACTATGGCTACACCTTC
CSVSANLNYGYTF
>TRBJ2-7|TRBD1|TRBV6-5|.
TGTGCCAGCAAGGAGACAGGGCTCCTTTCCTACGAGCAGTACTTC
CASKETGLLSYEQYF
>TRBJ2-2|.|TRBV28|few
TGTGCCAGCAGTGCTTCGTGGGGCATCGGCACCGGGGAGCTGTTTTTT
CASSASWGIGTGELFF
>TRBJ1-2|.|TRBV30|.
TGTGCCTGGAGACAGGCAGGGAACGCTAACTATGGCTACACCTTC
CAWRQAGNANYGYTF
>TRBJ2-5|.|TRBV4-1|.
TGCGCCAGCAGCCAAGAAGTGTTAGGTACAGGGAAGATAAAAGAGACCCAGTACTTC
CASSQEVLGTGKIKETQYF
>TRBJ2-7|.|TRBV7-8|.
TGTGCCAGCAGCTTAGGAACCGGGACATATCCCTACGAGCAGTACTTC
CASSLGTGTYPYEQYF
>TRBJ2-3|.|TRBV7-9|few
TGTGCCAGCAGCGAGACAGGCACAGATACGCAGTATTTT
CASSETGTDTQYF
>TRBJ2-7|.|TRBV7-9|once
TGTGCCAGCAGCTTAGGGGACTCCAGCTACGAGCAGTACTTC
CASSLGDSSYEQYF
>TRBJ2-6|.|TRBV6-5|once
TGTGCCAGCAGTTCAGACAGCTCTGGGGCCAACGTCCTGACTTTC
CASSSDSSGANVLTF
>TRBJ2-6|TRBD2|TRBV5-8|.
TGTGCCAGCAGCTGGACTAGCGGGAGTGCTGGGGCCAACGTCCTGACTTTC
CASSWTSGSAGANVLTF
>TRBJ2-7|.|TRBV14|.
TGTGCCAGCAGCCGAAACTTACTCGGCGAGCAGTACTTC
CASSRNLLGEQYF
>TRBJ1-2|.|TRBV5-1|.
TGCGCCAGCAGCTTGGCCAACGGGAGTGGCTACACCTTC
CASSLANGSGYTF
>TRBJ2-1|TRBD2|TRBV6-6|once
TGTGCCAGCAGACCTCTGACTAGCGGGGGGCATAATGAGCAGTTCTTC
CASRPLTSGGHNEQFF
>TRBJ2-1|.|TRBV19|.
TGTGCCAGTAGTAACCTAGTTCTGGACAATGAGCAGTTCTTC
CASSNLVLDNEQFF
>TRBJ2-7|.|TRBV27|.
TGTGCCAGCAGCTCCAATCCACTTTTCTACGAGCAGTACTTC
CASSSNPLFYEQYF
>TRBJ1-2|.|TRBV18|.
TGTGCCAGCTCTCTCGAACAGGGCGCGGGCTACACCTTC
CASSLEQGAGYTF
>TRBJ2-7|TRBD2|TRBV20-1|.
TGCAGTGCGAGGACTAGCGCTCGGCAGTACTTC
CSARTSARQYF
>TRBJ2-5|TRBD2|TRBV5-1|.
TGCGCCAGCAGCCTAAGACTAGCGGGAGGGCAAGAGACCCAGTACTTC
CASSLRLAGGQETQYF
>TRBJ1-2|TRBD1|TRBV5-6|.
TGTGCCAGCAGCTTCGGCAGGGGGCGGGATGGCTACACCTTC
CASSFGRGRDGYTF
>TRBJ2-7|.|TRBV21-1|.
TGTGCCAGCAGCGCGGACAGGGTTTACGAGCAGTACTTC
CASSADRVYEQYF
>TRBJ2-5|TRBD2|TRBV5-1|.
TGCGCCAGCAGCTCCCTAGCGGGGGGGCCACAAGAGACCCAGTACTTC
CASSSLAGGPQETQYF
>TRBJ2-3|TRBD2|TRBV10-1|.
TGCGCCAGCAGTGCGGCTAGCGGGAGTATAACAGATACGCAGTATTTT
CASSAASGSITDTQYF
>TRBJ2-2|.|TRBV27|once
TGTGCCAGCAGTGTGCGTTTCACCGGGGAGCTGTTTTTT
CASSVRFTGELFF
>TRBJ2-7|.|TRBV6-5|.
TGTGCCAGCAGCCGGACACCCTACGAGCAGTACTTC
CASSRTPYEQYF
>TRBJ1-1|TRBD1|TRBV19|.
TGTGCCAGTAACCCGACAGGGCCGAACACTGAAGCTTTCTTT
CASNPTGPNTEAFF
>TRBJ1-2|.|TRBV5-6|.
TGTGCCAGCAGCCGTCGATCGGGAGGGGCCGGTGGGTATGGCTACACCTTC
CASSRRSGGAGGYGYTF
>TRBJ2-7|TRBD2|TRBV24-1|.
TGTGCCACCAGTGATTTCGAAGCGGGAGCCCACGAGCAGTACTTC
CATSDFEAGAHEQYF
>TRBJ1-5|TRBD1|TRBV6-2/TRBV6-3|.
TGTGCCAGCAGCCATACCTCGGGGACAGGGCCCAACCCAAATCAGCCCCAGCATTTT
CASSHTSGTGPNPNQPQHF
>TRBJ1-2|TRBD1|TRBV28|many
TGTGCCAGCTCTTGGACAGGGTCAGGTGGCTACACCTTC
CASSWTGSGGYTF
>TRBJ1-1|.|TRBV9|.
TGTGCCAGCAGCGTATACGGAGGGTCTGAAGCTTTCTTT
CASSVYGGSEAFF
>TRBJ2-5|.|TRBV19|.
TGTGCCAGTAGTATAAGGGGTAGCCAGTACTTC
CASSIRGSQYF
>TRBJ2-1|TRBD2|TRBV3-1/TRBV3-2|.
TGTGCCAGCAGCCAAGAACGGGCGGGAGTAAGGGACAATGAGCAGTTCTTC
CASSQERAGVRDNEQFF
>TRBJ1-4|TRBD1|TRBV9|.
TGTGCCAGCAGCCCCCGGGACAGGCCTACAGAGAATGAAAAACTGTTTTTT
CASSPRDRPTENEKLFF
>TRBJ1-1|.|TRBV19|.
TGTGCCAGTATGAGGGGCGGGAGCGGCACTGAAGCTTTCTTT
CASMRGGSGTEAFF
>TRBJ1-2|.|TRBV19|once
TGTGCCAGTAGAAATTCCGAGAACTATGGCTACACCTTC
CASRNSENYGYTF
>TRBJ1-1|.|TRBV5-4|.
TGTGCCAGCAGCTTGAGCAGGGGCACTGAAGCTTTCTTT
CASSLSRGTEAFF